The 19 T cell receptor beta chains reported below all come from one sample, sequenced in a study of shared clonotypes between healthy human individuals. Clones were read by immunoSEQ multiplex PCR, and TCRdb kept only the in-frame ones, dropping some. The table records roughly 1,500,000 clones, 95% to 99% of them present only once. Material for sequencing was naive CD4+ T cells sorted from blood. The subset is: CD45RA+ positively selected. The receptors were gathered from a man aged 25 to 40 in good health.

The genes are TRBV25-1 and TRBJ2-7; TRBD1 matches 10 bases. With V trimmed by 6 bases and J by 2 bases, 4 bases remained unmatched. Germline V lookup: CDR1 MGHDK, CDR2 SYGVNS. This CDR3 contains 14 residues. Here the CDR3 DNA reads TGTGCCAGCAGCCCGGGACAGGGGCCCTACGAGCAGTACTTC. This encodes CASSPGQGPYEQYF.

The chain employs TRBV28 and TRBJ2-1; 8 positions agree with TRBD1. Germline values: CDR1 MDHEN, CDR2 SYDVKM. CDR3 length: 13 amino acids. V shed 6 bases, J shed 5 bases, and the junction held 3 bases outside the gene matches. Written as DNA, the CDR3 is TGTGCCAGCAGGGGGACAGGAGACAATGAGCAGTTCTTC. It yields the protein CASRGTGDNEQFF. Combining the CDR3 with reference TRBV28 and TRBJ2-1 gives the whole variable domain DVKVTQSSRYLVKRTGEKVFLECVQDMDHENMFWYRQDPGLGLRLIYFSYDVKMKEKGDIPEGYSVSREKKERFSLILESASTNQTSMYLCASRGTGDNEQFFGPGTRLTVL.

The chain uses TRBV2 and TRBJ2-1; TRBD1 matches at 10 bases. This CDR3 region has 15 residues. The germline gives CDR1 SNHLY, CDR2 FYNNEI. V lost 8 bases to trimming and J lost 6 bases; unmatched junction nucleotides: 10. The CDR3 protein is CASPRGRDRGNEQFF. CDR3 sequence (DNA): TGTGCCAGCCCACGGGGCCGGGACAGGGGCAATGAGCAGTTCTTC.

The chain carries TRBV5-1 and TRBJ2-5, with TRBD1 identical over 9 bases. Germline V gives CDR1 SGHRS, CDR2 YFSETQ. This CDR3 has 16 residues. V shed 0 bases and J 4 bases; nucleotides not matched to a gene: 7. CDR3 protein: CASSLVTGGPIETQYF. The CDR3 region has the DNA TGCGCCAGCAGCTTGGTAACAGGGGGCCCCATAGAGACCCAGTACTTC.

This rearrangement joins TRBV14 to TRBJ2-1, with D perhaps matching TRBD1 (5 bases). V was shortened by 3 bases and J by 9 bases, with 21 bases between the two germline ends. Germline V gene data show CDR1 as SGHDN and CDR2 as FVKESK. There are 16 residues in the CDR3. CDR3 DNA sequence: TGTGCCAGCAGCCAGGGGCTATTCGGCTTGGTTGGTGAGCAGTTCTTC. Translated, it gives CASSQGLFGLVGEQFF. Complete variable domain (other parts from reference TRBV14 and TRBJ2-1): EAGVTQFPSHSVIEKGQTVTLRCDPISGHDNLYWYRRVMGKEIKFLLHFVKESKQDESGMPNNRFLAERTGGTYSTLKVQPAELEDSGVYFCASSQGLFGLVGEQFFGPGTRLTVL.

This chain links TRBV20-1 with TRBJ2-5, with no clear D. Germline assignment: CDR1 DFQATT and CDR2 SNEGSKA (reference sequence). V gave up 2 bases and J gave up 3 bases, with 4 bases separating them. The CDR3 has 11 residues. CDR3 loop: CSARSKETQYF. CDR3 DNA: TGCAGTGCTAGATCGAAAGAGACCCAGTACTTC.

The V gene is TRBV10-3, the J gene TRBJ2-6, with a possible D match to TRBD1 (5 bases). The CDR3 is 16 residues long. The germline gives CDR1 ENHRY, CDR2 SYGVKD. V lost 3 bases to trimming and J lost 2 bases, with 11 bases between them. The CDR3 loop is CAISETTGAGANVLTF. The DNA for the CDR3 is TGTGCCATCAGTGAAACTACAGGAGCTGGGGCCAACGTCCTGACTTTC.

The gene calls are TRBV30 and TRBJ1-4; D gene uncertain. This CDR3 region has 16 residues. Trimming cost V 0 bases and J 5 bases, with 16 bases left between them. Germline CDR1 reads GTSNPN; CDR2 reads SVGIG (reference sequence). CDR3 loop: CAWSVPAGRINEKLFF. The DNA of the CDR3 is TGTGCCTGGAGTGTACCCGCGGGGAGGATCAATGAAAAACTGTTTTTT.

CDR3 sequence: CASRGAGVGLETQYF. DNA of the CDR3: TGTGCCAGCAGGGGAGCGGGTGTGGGGTTAGAGACCCAGTACTTC. The chain uses TRBV7-2 and TRBJ2-5, with D perhaps matching TRBD2 (6 bases). This CDR3 has 15 amino acids. Trimming removed 6 bases at V and 4 bases at J, with 18 bases between. Germline CDR1 SGHTA, CDR2 FQGNSA.

CDR3 DNA: TGTGCCAGCAGCTTAGCGGGAGCTACCACCGGGGAGCTGTTTTTT. Its translation is CASSLAGATTGELFF. The chain employs TRBV5-6 and TRBJ2-2; TRBD2 aligns across 8 bases. The V segment lost 2 bases and the J segment 4 bases; nucleotides outside the gene matches: 4. This CDR3 is built from 15 residues. CDR1 and CDR2 (germline): SGHDT, YYEEEE.

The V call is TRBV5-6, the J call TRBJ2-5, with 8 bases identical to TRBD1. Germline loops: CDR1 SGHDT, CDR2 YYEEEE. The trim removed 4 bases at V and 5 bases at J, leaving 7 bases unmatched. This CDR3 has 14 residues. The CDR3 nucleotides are TGTGCCAGCAGCCGGACATGGACAGGGGAGACCCAGTACTTC. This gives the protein CASSRTWTGETQYF.

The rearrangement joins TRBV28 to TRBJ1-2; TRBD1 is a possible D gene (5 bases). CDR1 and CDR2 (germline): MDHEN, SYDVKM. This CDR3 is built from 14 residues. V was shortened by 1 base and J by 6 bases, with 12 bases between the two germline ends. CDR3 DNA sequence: TGTGCCAGCAGTTTATCGGGCAGGGTTCATGGCTACACCTTC. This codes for CASSLSGRVHGYTF.

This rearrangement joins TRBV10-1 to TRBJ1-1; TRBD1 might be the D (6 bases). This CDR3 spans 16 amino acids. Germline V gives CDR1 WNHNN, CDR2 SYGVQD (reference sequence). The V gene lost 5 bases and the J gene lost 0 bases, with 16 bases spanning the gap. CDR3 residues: CASSTGISVMNTEAFF. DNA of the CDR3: TGCGCCAGCAGTACAGGGATCTCCGTAATGAACACTGAAGCTTTCTTT.

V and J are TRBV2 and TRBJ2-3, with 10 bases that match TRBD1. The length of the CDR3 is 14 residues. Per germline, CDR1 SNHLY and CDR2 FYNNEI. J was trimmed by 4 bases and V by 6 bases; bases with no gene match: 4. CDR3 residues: CASSGQGVADTQYF. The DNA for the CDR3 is TGTGCCAGCAGCGGACAGGGGGTAGCAGATACGCAGTATTTT.

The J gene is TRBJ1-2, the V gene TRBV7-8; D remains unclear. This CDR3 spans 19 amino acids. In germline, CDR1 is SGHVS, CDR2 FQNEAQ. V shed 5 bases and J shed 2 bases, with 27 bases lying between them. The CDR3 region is CASSPDPAFDGIVNYGYTF. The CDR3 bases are TGTGCCAGCAGCCCAGACCCGGCGTTTGATGGGATAGTGAACTATGGCTACACCTTC. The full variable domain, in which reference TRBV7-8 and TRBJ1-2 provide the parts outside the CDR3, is GAGVSQSPRYKVAKRGQDVALRCDPISGHVSLFWYQQALGQGPEFLTYFQNEAQLDKSGLPSDRFFAERPEGSVSTLKIQRTQQEDSAVYLCASSPDPAFDGIVNYGYTFGSGTRLTVV.

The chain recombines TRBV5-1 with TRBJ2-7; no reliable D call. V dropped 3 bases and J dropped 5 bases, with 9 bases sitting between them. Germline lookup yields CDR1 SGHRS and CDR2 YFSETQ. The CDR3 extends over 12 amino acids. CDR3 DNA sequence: TGCGCCAGCAGCTCGGCGAATGACGAGCAGTACTTC. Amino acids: CASSSANDEQYF.

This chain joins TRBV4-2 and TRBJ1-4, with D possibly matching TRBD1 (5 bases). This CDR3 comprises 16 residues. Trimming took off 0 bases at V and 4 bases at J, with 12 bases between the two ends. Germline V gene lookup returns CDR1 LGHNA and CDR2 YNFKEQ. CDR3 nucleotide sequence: TGTGCCAGCAGCCAAGATGACCGACAGTATAATGAAAAACTGTTTTTT. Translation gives CASSQDDRQYNEKLFF.

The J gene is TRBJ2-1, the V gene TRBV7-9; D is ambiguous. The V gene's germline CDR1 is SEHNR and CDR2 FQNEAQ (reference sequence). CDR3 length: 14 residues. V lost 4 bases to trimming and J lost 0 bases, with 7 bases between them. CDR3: CASSSDLSYNEQFF. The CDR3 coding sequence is TGTGCCAGCAGCTCGGACCTCTCCTACAATGAGCAGTTCTTC.

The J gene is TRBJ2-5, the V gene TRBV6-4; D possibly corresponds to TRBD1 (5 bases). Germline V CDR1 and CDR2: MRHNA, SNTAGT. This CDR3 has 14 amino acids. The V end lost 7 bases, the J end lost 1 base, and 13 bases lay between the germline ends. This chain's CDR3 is CASKFQGSQETQYF. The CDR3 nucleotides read TGTGCCAGCAAATTTCAGGGAAGCCAAGAGACCCAGTACTTC.